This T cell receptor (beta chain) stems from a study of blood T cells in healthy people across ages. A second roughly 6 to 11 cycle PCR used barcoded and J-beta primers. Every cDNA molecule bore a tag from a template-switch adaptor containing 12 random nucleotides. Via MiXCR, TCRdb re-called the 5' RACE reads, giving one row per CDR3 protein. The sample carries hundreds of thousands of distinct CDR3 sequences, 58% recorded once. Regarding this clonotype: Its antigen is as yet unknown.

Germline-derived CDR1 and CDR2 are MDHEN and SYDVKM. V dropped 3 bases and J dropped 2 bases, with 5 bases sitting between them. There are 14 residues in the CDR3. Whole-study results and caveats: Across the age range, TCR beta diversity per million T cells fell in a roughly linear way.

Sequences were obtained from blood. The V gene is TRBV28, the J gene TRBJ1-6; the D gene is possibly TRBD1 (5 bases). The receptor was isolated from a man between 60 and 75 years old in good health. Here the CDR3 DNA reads TGTGCCAGCAGTTTGGGACCCTATAATTCACCCCTCCACTTT. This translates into CASSLGPYNSPLHF.